The 25 T cell receptor beta chains in this list originate from one sample, sequenced in a study of OX40 agonist ivuxolimab in advanced cancers. Clones were read by immunoSEQ multiplex PCR, and TCRdb kept only the in-frame ones, dropping some. Of 55,000 to 75,000 clones in the sample, about 90% are singletons; the top ten hold around 2%. The sequenced sample was CD4+ or CD8+ T cells sorted from blood, obtained in a trial of the OX40 agonist ivuxolimab. The source of these receptors is an adult with an advanced solid tumor such as melanoma, head and neck, liver or kidney cancer.

This sequence joins TRBV28 and TRBJ2-5; D uncertain. The germline gives CDR1 MDHEN, CDR2 SYDVKM. The CDR3 loop spans 13 amino acids. V was clipped by 3 bases and J by 2 bases, with 7 bases between them. The CDR3 loop is CASSFWVQETQYF. The CDR3 DNA reads TGTGCCAGCAGTTTTTGGGTACAAGAGACCCAGTACTTC. The whole variable domain, remainder taken from reference TRBV28 and TRBJ2-5, is DVKVTQSSRYLVKRTGEKVFLECVQDMDHENMFWYRQDPGLGLRLIYFSYDVKMKEKGDIPEGYSVSREKKERFSLILESASTNQTSMYLCASSFWVQETQYFGPGTRLLVL.

This clone was counted a few times. CDR3 protein: CASSQELGGGIGYTF. The CDR3 DNA sequence: TGTGCCAGCAGCCAAGAACTTGGGGGGGGCATTGGCTACACCTTC. This sequence joins TRBV4-2 and TRBJ1-2; tentatively, D is TRBD1 (6 bases). This CDR3 region has 15 residues. With 0 bases removed from V and 7 bases from J, the gap between germline ends came to 15 bases. The germline V gene has CDR1 LGHNA and CDR2 YNFKEQ.

As DNA, the CDR3 is TGCGCCAGCAGCTTGGGGACTACCCGATGGGGGGAGACCCAGTACTTC. Protein: CASSLGTTRWGETQYF. V usage is TRBV5-1 and J usage is TRBJ2-5; the D gene is possibly TRBD2 (6 bases). V lost 0 bases and J 5 bases, leaving 17 bases between the germline ends. The germline V gene encodes CDR1 SGHRS and CDR2 YFSETQ. This CDR3 comprises 16 residues. Full variable domain (outside the CDR3, taken from reference TRBV5-1 and TRBJ2-5): KAGVTQTPRYLIKTRGQQVTLSCSPISGHRSVSWYQQTPGQGLQFLFEYFSETQRNKGNFPGRFSGRQFSNSRSEMNVSTLELGDSALYLCASSLGTTRWGETQYFGPGTRLLVL.

The CDR3, as DNA: TGTGCCAGCACCTCTTTGGGGGGTGATGGAAACACCATATATTTT. Protein: CASTSLGGDGNTIYF. The chain has TRBV6-4 and TRBJ1-3; D might be TRBD1 (5 bases). The CDR3 sequence is 15 residues long. Looked up from germline, CDR1 is MRHNA and CDR2 is SNTAGT. V was pared by 7 bases and J by 3 bases, with 16 bases between.

This rearrangement joins TRBV5-8 to TRBJ1-2; the D is unclear. Between the trimmed V and J ends, which lost 3 bases and 8 bases, there was a span of 14 bases. Germline CDR1 SGHTS, CDR2 YDEGEE. This CDR3 is 13 amino acids long. The CDR3 DNA follows: TGTGCCAGCAGCTGGGAGCGGTCGGACGGCTACACCTTC. Encoded protein: CASSWERSDGYTF.

J is TRBJ1-4 and V is TRBV7-9, with 8 bases that match TRBD1. The V and J ends lost 4 bases and 8 bases, in that order; junction bases with no gene match: 12. The CDR3 covers 16 residues. Germline V gives CDR1 SEHNR, CDR2 FQNEAQ (reference sequence). For the CDR3, the DNA is TGTGCCAGCAGCTCAATGACAGGGGTGAAGGGGGAAAAACTGTTTTTT. It translates to CASSSMTGVKGEKLFF.

This chain joins TRBV6-5 and TRBJ1-3; D remains ambiguous. The ends were cut back, 4 bases at V and 0 bases at J, with 10 bases in the middle. Germline V gives CDR1 MNHEY, CDR2 SVGAGI. The CDR3 length is 15 residues. The CDR3 region has the DNA TGTGCCAGCAGTTTCCAGAGCACCTCTGGAAACACCATATATTTT. Its protein product is CASSFQSTSGNTIYF.

The chain uses TRBV5-1 and TRBJ2-7; 8 nucleotides align to TRBD1. The V gene end was trimmed by 0 bases and the J gene end by 8 bases; junction bases not matched to a gene: 7. Germline CDR1 is SGHRS and CDR2 is YFSETQ. CDR3 size: 14 residues. The CDR3 here is CASSLESAGGKQYF. CDR3 nucleotides: TGCGCCAGCAGCTTGGAGTCGGCAGGGGGCAAGCAGTACTTC.

The chain recombines TRBV5-4 with TRBJ1-2, with D perhaps TRBD1 (6 bases). Germline CDR1 SGHNT, CDR2 YYREEE (reference sequence). V lost 0 bases to trimming and J lost 8 bases, with 20 bases between them. CDR3 length equals 16 residues. The CDR3 DNA sequence: TGTGCCAGCAGCTTGGGTCAGGGGCCATCCCTTCGGGGCTACACCTTC. Translation gives CASSLGQGPSLRGYTF. Full variable domain (outside the CDR3, taken from reference TRBV5-4 and TRBJ1-2): ETGVTQSPTHLIKTRGQQVTLRCSSQSGHNTVSWYQQALGQGPQFIFQYYREEENGRGNFPPRFSGLQFPNYSSELNVNALELDDSALYLCASSLGQGPSLRGYTFGSGTRLTVV.

This chain uses TRBV7-6 with TRBJ2-5; the D gene is possibly TRBD2 (6 bases). Trimming removed 5 bases at V and 3 bases at J, with 13 bases between. The CDR3 spans 14 residues. Looked up from germline, CDR1 is SGHVS and CDR2 is FNYEAQ. The CDR3: CASSAGTFKETQYF. DNA of the CDR3: TGTGCCAGCAGCGCCGGGACTTTTAAAGAGACCCAGTACTTC. The entire variable domain, with the rest obtained from reference TRBV7-6 and TRBJ2-5, is as follows: GAGVSQSPRYKVTKRGQDVALRCDPISGHVSLYWYRQALGQGPEFLTYFNYEAQQDKSGLPNDRFSAERPEGSISTLTIQRTEQRDSAMYRCASSAGTFKETQYFGPGTRLLVL.

The chain recombines TRBV28 with TRBJ2-7, with D unclear. CDR3 size: 14 residues. Germline assignment: CDR1 MDHEN and CDR2 SYDVKM. With 2 bases removed from V and 5 bases from J, the gap between germline ends came to 13 bases. The CDR3 bases are TGTGCCAGCAGTTTAGGTTCATCACCCGACGAGCAGTACTTC. Amino acids: CASSLGSSPDEQYF. Using reference TRBV28 and TRBJ2-7 for the parts outside the CDR3, the full variable domain is DVKVTQSSRYLVKRTGEKVFLECVQDMDHENMFWYRQDPGLGLRLIYFSYDVKMKEKGDIPEGYSVSREKKERFSLILESASTNQTSMYLCASSLGSSPDEQYFGPGTRLTVT.

The V gene is TRBV20-1, the J gene TRBJ1-1; D is possibly TRBD1 (5 bases). The CDR3 spans 11 residues. Trimming shortened V by 5 bases and J by 1 base, and 5 bases separated the two germline ends. In germline, CDR1 is DFQATT, CDR2 SNEGSKA (reference sequence). This CDR3 reads CSAGQNTEAFF. The CDR3 bases are TGCAGTGCTGGACAGAACACTGAAGCTTTCTTT.

The rearrangement links TRBV7-8 to TRBJ1-4; possible D gene TRBD1, 6 bases. V was pared by 5 bases and J by 7 bases, with 14 bases between. CDR1 and CDR2 from the germline V gene are SGHVS and FQNEAQ. The CDR3 loop spans 14 amino acids. The CDR3, as DNA: TGTGCCAGCAGCCCACAGGGAGGGGGTGAAAAACTGTTTTTT. Protein product: CASSPQGGGEKLFF.

The J gene is TRBJ1-5, the V gene TRBV10-3; D ambiguous. The CDR3 sequence is 12 residues long. CDR1 and CDR2 (germline): ENHRY, SYGVKD. Trimming removed 4 bases from V and 4 bases from J, with 5 bases in between. This CDR3 reads CAISGGNQPQHF. Here the CDR3 DNA reads TGTGCCATCAGTGGAGGTAATCAGCCCCAGCATTTT.

V is TRBV15 and J is TRBJ2-1; 13 nucleotides agree with TRBD2. The CDR3 has 18 residues. Trimming at V came to 4 bases and at J to 4 bases, leaving 10 bases not matched to a gene. CDR1 and CDR2 (germline): LNHNV, YYDKDF (reference sequence). CDR3 sequence: CATSTGTSGKFGYNEQFF. CDR3 coding DNA: TGTGCCACCAGCACCGGGACTAGCGGGAAATTTGGGTACAATGAGCAGTTCTTC.

The rearrangement links TRBV5-4 to TRBJ1-2; D unclear. V lost 4 bases and J 8 bases, leaving 15 bases between the germline ends. Germline V gene lookup returns CDR1 SGHNT and CDR2 YYREEE (reference sequence). The CDR3 runs 13 residues. CDR3 amino acids: CASSPQSLAGYTF. CDR3 nucleotide sequence: TGTGCCAGCAGCCCACAGAGCCTTGCGGGCTACACCTTC.

This clone has only one observation. The J gene is TRBJ1-3, the V gene TRBV29-1; D uncertain. In germline, CDR1 is SQVTM, CDR2 ANQGSEA. The CDR3 runs to 12 residues. The V gene lost 6 bases and the J gene lost 6 bases, with 12 bases spanning the gap. The chain's CDR3 is CSVDDSINTIYF. The CDR3 DNA is TGCAGCGTGGATGACTCGATAAACACCATATATTTT.

DNA of the CDR3: TGTGCCAGCAGCCAACCAGGGCAGGAGACCCAGTACTTC. It translates to CASSQPGQETQYF. The chain has TRBV4-2 and TRBJ2-5; D might be TRBD1 (5 bases). V was shortened by 2 bases and J by 5 bases, with 9 bases between the two germline ends. This CDR3 is 13 amino acids long. Germline V gives CDR1 LGHNA, CDR2 YNFKEQ.

This sequence joins TRBV19 and TRBJ2-7; a weak D match, TRBD1 (5 bases). The germline V and J ends were trimmed by 5 bases and 1 base, with 9 bases remaining between them. The CDR3 has 13 amino acids. Germline V gene data show CDR1 as LNHDA and CDR2 as SQIVND (reference sequence). The CDR3 DNA is TGTGCCAGTAGTCCCGACAGTTCCTACGAGCAGTACTTC. This sequence encodes CASSPDSSYEQYF.

This sequence joins TRBV5-1 and TRBJ1-4; TRBD1 aligns across 8 bases. The CDR3 length is 12 residues. Germline trimming cut 4 bases from V and 7 bases from J; bases unmatched to any gene: 0. Germline assignment: CDR1 SGHRS and CDR2 YFSETQ. CDR3 coding DNA: TGCGCCAGCAGCCAGGGGGCTGAAAAACTGTTTTTT. Protein sequence: CASSQGAEKLFF.

The chain is built from TRBV27 and TRBJ2-7; the D is unclear. Germline V gene sequence: CDR1 MNHEY, CDR2 SMNVEV (reference sequence). With 6 bases removed from V and 7 bases from J, the gap between germline ends came to 16 bases. This CDR3 is 13 amino acids long. DNA of the CDR3: TGTGCCAGCAGGACCTTACGCGGTGGAGAGCAGTACTTC. This codes for CASRTLRGGEQYF.

CDR3 sequence reads: CASSRTRDFTEAFF. The CDR3 region has the DNA TGTGCCAGCAGTCGAACCAGGGATTTCACTGAAGCTTTCTTT. The rearrangement links TRBV28 to TRBJ1-1; D might be TRBD1 (5 bases). Between the trimmed V and J ends, which lost 5 bases and 4 bases, there was a span of 14 bases. The CDR3 sequence is 14 residues long. Per germline, CDR1 MDHEN and CDR2 SYDVKM.

A word on this clone: At the DNA level, this CDR3 is encoded by other sequences in the same sample as well. V is TRBV19 and J is TRBJ1-1, with D possibly TRBD1 on 6 matching bases. Trimming stripped 2 bases from V and 1 base from J, with 14 bases between. The V gene's germline CDR1 is LNHDA and CDR2 SQIVND (reference sequence). The CDR3 is 16 residues long. CDR3 amino acids: CASSILRGQGNTEAFF. In DNA form, the CDR3 reads TGTGCCAGTAGTATATTGCGGGGGCAGGGGAACACTGAAGCTTTCTTT.

This chain links TRBV15 with TRBJ2-3, with no clear D. Trimming shortened V by 0 bases and J by 7 bases, and 14 bases separated the two germline ends. There are 15 residues in the CDR3. The V gene's germline CDR1 is LNHNV and CDR2 YYDKDF (reference sequence). The CDR3 DNA sequence: TGTGCCACCAGCAGAGATCTCATCCTCAGCCATACGCAGTATTTT. Translated: CATSRDLILSHTQYF.

The chain joins TRBV10-3 to TRBJ1-1; TRBD1 matches 8 bases. Unmatched junction bases numbered 6, after V lost 10 bases and J lost 2 bases. Germline CDR1 ENHRY, CDR2 SYGVKD. The CDR3 spans 13 residues. This chain's CDR3 is CATTGGKNTEAFF. The DNA of the CDR3 is TGTGCCACCACAGGGGGAAAAAACACTGAAGCTTTCTTT.